The following is a TCR beta chain sequence with its context. The sample originates from a study of T cell responses to AZD1222 COVID-19 vaccine. TCRdb keeps only in-frame clones here, not all; method: immunoSEQ multiplex PCR. The sample carries 140,000 to 150,000 clones, 88% recorded once. This specimen was peripheral blood, taken on day 0 of AZD1222 vaccination. This TCR was recovered from an adult in good health.

The CDR3 DNA reads as TGCGCCAGCAGCTTGAAGGCCTACAATGAGCAGTTCTTC. Translating it yields CASSLKAYNEQFF. J is TRBJ2-1 and V is TRBV5-1; D remains unclear. Germline CDR1 and CDR2: SGHRS and YFSETQ. Trimming pared 1 base from V and 2 bases from J, leaving 4 bases between. This CDR3 is built from 13 residues. The full variable domain, with the rest looked up from reference TRBV5-1 and TRBJ2-1, is KAGVTQTPRYLIKTRGQQVTLSCSPISGHRSVSWYQQTPGQGLQFLFEYFSETQRNKGNFPGRFSGRQFSNSRSEMNVSTLELGDSALYLCASSLKAYNEQFFGPGTRLTVL.